These T cell receptor beta chains were read from a single sample in a study of blood T cells in healthy people across ages. One entry per CDR3 protein, called by TCRdb with MiXCR from the 5' RACE reads. Of fewer than 750,000 distinct CDR3 sequences in the sample, under 65% are singletons; the top ten hold roughly 14%. Sequenced input: blood. The source is a woman at least 80 years old in good health. CDR3s include the opening cysteine and the closing phenylalanine or tryptophan. D genes are given only for firm matches. Clone size, where shown, is once, few, many, or a class for clones that have expanded.

15,TRBJ2-5,NA,NA,TRBV7-2,TGTGCCAGCAGCTCAGATCGGGGCAACACTGGGACCCAGTACTTC,CASSSDRGNTGTQYF
15,TRBJ2-3,many,TRBD2,TRBV3-1,TGTGCCAGCAGCCAACAAGCGGGACCCACAGATACGCAGTATTTT,CASSQQAGPTDTQYF
14,TRBJ1-1,once,TRBD1,TRBV10-3,TGTGCCATCAGGGCGGGACAGTTGAACACTGAAGCTTTCTTT,CAIRAGQLNTEAFF
14,TRBJ1-6,NA,NA,TRBV14,TGTGCCAGCAGCCAAAATACAGGGAATTCACCCCTCCACTTT,CASSQNTGNSPLHF
14,TRBJ2-7,NA,TRBD2,TRBV6-6,TGTGCCAGCAGTTCTAGCGGGGAGTTGAACGAGCAGTACTTC,CASSSSGELNEQYF
13,TRBJ2-3,few,NA,TRBV12-3/TRBV12-4,TGTGCCAGCACCGCCCTTGTCCCAGATACGCAGTATTTT,CASTALVPDTQYF
15,TRBJ2-5,once,TRBD1,TRBV6-6,TGTGCCAGCAGTTACTCTGCTGACAGGGGAAATGAGCAGTACTTC,CASSYSADRGNEQYF
12,TRBJ1-2,many,NA,TRBV29-1,TGCAGCGTTGAGGGCTCAGGGTATGGCTACACCTTC,CSVEGSGYGYTF
16,TRBJ2-3,NA,TRBD2,TRBV10-3,TGTGCCATCAGTCCAGACGGGAGGACTAGCACAGATACGCAGTATTTT,CAISPDGRTSTDTQYF
16,TRBJ2-7,NA,NA,TRBV11-2,TGTGCCAGCAGCTTAGGGTTTCGTCAGGTTACCTACGAGCAGTACTTC,CASSLGFRQVTYEQYF
13,TRBJ2-7,NA,TRBD1,TRBV20-1,TGCAGTGCTGTTACAGGGGATGGGTACGAGCAGTACTTC,CSAVTGDGYEQYF
18,TRBJ1-3,many,TRBD1,TRBV7-8,TGTGCCAGCAGCCCTAATCGGACAGGGCTAACTCGGGGAAACACCATATATTTT,CASSPNRTGLTRGNTIYF
14,TRBJ2-3,many,NA,TRBV2,TGTGCCAGCAGTGCCCGGAAATACACAGATACGCAGTATTTT,CASSARKYTDTQYF
15,TRBJ2-1,NA,TRBD1,TRBV12-3/TRBV12-4,TGTGCCAGCAGTTCCCCGGGACAGGGGGCCGACGAGCAGTTCTTC,CASSSPGQGADEQFF
15,TRBJ2-3,NA,NA,TRBV20-1,TGCAGTGCTAGCCGGCAGGCGAAGCACACAGATACGCAGTATTTT,CSASRQAKHTDTQYF
13,TRBJ2-7,NA,NA,TRBV7-9,TGCGCCAGCAGCCCCCAGAGTCGCTACGAGCAGTACTTC,CASSPQSRYEQYF
15,TRBJ1-5,NA,NA,TRBV2,TGTGCCAGCAGTGAAGGAGGGGGGGGCATACAGCCCCAGCATTTT,CASSEGGGGIQPQHF
15,TRBJ1-5,many,NA,TRBV7-9,TGTGCCAGCAGCCCGGGGAGTTATAGCAATCAGCCCCAGCATTTT,CASSPGSYSNQPQHF
21,TRBJ1-1,NA,TRBD1,TRBV2,TGTGCCAGCAGAACCCACAGGGGGCTTTCTAACCCTTCTAGGATGAACACTGAAGCTTTCTTT,CASRTHRGLSNPSRMNTEAFF
14,TRBJ2-5,NA,NA,TRBV20-1,TGCAGTGCCAAAGAGGGGGGGCCACTAGAGACCCAGTACTTC,CSAKEGGPLETQYF
13,TRBJ2-5,many,NA,TRBV20-1,TGCAGTGCTAGAGAAGTCCTCCGTGAGACCCAGTACTTC,CSAREVLRETQYF
16,TRBJ1-2,NA,NA,TRBV7-8,TGTGCCGGCAGCTTAACGGGCCAGCGGACTAACTATGGCAACACCTTC,CAGSLTGQRTNYGNTF
15,TRBJ2-1,many,TRBD2,TRBV20-1,TGCAGTGCTAGAAACAGCGGGAGCTCCTACAATGAGCAGTTCTTC,CSARNSGSSYNEQFF
15,TRBJ2-1,many,NA,TRBV5-1,TGCGCCAGCAGCGGATTGCCATTAGGGGGCAATGAGCAGTTCTTC,CASSGLPLGGNEQFF
16,TRBJ2-5,NA,TRBD2,TRBV7-2,TGTGCCAGCAGCTTGATTAGCGGGCGGACGTCTAGGGAGCAGTACTTC,CASSLISGRTSREQYF
16,TRBJ2-1,NA,NA,TRBV6-5,TGTGCCAGCAGTTACTCGGGCCTCTTCATAGCCAATGAGCAGTTCTTC,CASSYSGLFIANEQFF
14,TRBJ2-5,many,TRBD1,TRBV20-1,TGCAGTGCTAGAGAGGGGACAGGGATAGAGACCCAGTACTTC,CSAREGTGIETQYF
15,TRBJ2-5,NA,NA,TRBV12-3/TRBV12-4,TGTGCCAGCGGCACCGGGACGAGCTCCTGCAATGAGCTGTACTTC,CASGTGTSSCNELYF
16,TRBJ2-3,NA,NA,TRBV28,TGTGCCAGCAGTTCGCCGGAACTCGGAGCAACAGATACGCAGTATTTT,CASSSPELGATDTQYF
13,TRBJ2-1,many,NA,TRBV9,TGTGCCAGCAGCGGCCCCCAAGGTGGAGAGCAGTTCTTC,CASSGPQGGEQFF
16,TRBJ2-3,NA,TRBD2,TRBV10-3,TGTGCCATCAGTGAGGGACTAGCGGGGGCCACAGATACGCAGTATTTT,CAISEGLAGATDTQYF
16,TRBJ2-1,once,NA,TRBV5-4,TGTGCCGGCAGCTTGGAGGCTTCCAGCTCCTACAATGAGCAGTTCTTC,CAGSLEASSSYNEQFF
16,TRBJ2-7,NA,NA,TRBV29-1,TGCAGCGTTGTAAGCCCCAATACGAGGGGCACCTACGAGCAGTACTTC,CSVVSPNTRGTYEQYF
15,TRBJ2-1,NA,NA,TRBV28,TGTGCCAGCAGTTTAGGTCAGCCGGGTTCGGATGAGCAGTTCTTC,CASSLGQPGSDEQFF
15,TRBJ2-4,NA,TRBD1,TRBV2,TGTGCCAGCAGTGAAATTCAGGGGGCAGGAAACATTCAGTACTTC,CASSEIQGAGNIQYF
13,TRBJ2-1,NA,TRBD2,TRBV29-1,TGCAGCGTTGTCCTAGCGGGTTACAATGAGCAGTTCTTC,CSVVLAGYNEQFF
11,TRBJ1-5,NA,NA,TRBV2,TGTGCCGGCAGTGAAGGGTACCTCCAGCATTTT,CAGSEGYLQHF
14,TRBJ1-2,NA,NA,TRBV12-3/TRBV12-4,TGTGCCAGCAGCCCCCCCGGACGGGTTTATGGCTACACCTTC,CASSPPGRVYGYTF
16,TRBJ2-5,few,TRBD2,TRBV20-1,TGCAGTGCTAGATTCCGAGCGGGGGGTCTTCTGAAGACCCAGTACTTC,CSARFRAGGLLKTQYF
11,TRBJ2-7,many,NA,TRBV20-1,TGCAGTGCTCCGGCCGCCTACGAGCAGTACTTC,CSAPAAYEQYF
15,TRBJ1-1,NA,NA,TRBV11-2,TGTGCCAGCAGCCCTTCGAGTACACCTCGCACTGAAGCTTTCTTT,CASSPSSTPRTEAFF